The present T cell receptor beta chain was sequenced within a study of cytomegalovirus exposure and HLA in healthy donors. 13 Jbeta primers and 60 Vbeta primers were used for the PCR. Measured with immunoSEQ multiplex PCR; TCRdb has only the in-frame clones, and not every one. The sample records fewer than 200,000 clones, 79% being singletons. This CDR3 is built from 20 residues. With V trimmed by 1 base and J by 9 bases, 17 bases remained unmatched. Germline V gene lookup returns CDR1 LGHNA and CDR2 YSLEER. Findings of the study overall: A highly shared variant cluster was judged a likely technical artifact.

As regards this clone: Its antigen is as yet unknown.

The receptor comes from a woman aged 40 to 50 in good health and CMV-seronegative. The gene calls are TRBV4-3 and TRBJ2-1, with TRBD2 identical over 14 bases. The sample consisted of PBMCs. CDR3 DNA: TGCGCCAGCAGCCAAGCCCTCTTGACTAGCGGGGGGGGCGTCCGGGGTGAGCAGTTCTTC. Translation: CASSQALLTSGGGVRGEQFF.